This T cell receptor (beta chain) was found in a study of graft-versus-host responses after intestinal transplantation. A word on this clone: No antigen is known for it.

This table comes from immunoSEQ multiplex PCR, and its TCRdb copy is limited to in-frame clones, with some not included. Of about 96,000 clones in the sample, 90% to 95% were seen once. Trimming took 4 bases from V and 10 from J; bases not matched to a gene: 10. The CDR3 contains 14 residues. Germline assignment: CDR1 SSHAT and CDR2 FNYEAQ (reference sequence). Study results and caveats: There was an association between peak levels of circulating GvH clones and early post-transplant HvG declines. Some GvH clones appeared in ileal mucosa or blood before recipient bone marrow.

The source of this sequence is a human donor who received an intestinal transplant. The chain couples TRBV7-7 to TRBJ1-5; 7 bases fit TRBD1. Source: unstimulated CD4+ T cells sorted from spleen or lymph node cells, taken before intestinal transplant. The CDR3: CASSSIYKGAPQHF. As DNA, the CDR3 is TGTGCCAGCAGCTCAATTTACAAGGGGGCTCCCCAGCATTTT.